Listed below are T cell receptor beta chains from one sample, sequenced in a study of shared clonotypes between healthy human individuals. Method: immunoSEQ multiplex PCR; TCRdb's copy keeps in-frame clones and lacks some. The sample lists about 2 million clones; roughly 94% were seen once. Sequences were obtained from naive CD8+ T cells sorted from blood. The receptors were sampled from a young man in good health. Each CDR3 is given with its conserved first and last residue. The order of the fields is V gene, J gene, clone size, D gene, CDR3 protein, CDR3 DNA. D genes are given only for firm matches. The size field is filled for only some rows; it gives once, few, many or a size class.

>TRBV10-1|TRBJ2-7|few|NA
CASSDGLSYEQYF
TGCGCCAGCAGTGACGGCCTCTCCTACGAGCAGTACTTC
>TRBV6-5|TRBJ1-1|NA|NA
CASSSPAGDMNTEAFF
TGTGCCAGCAGTTCCCCAGCGGGGGACATGAACACTGAAGCTTTCTTT
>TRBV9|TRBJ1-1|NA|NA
CASSATGPNTEAFF
TGTGCCAGCAGCGCGACAGGTCCGAACACTGAAGCTTTCTTT
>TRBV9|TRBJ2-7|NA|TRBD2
CASSVGLAGVSEQYF
TGTGCCAGCAGCGTCGGACTAGCGGGAGTAAGCGAGCAGTACTTC
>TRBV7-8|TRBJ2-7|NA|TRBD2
CASSLYTSASYEQYF
TGTGCCAGCAGCCTATATACTAGCGCTTCCTACGAGCAGTACTTC
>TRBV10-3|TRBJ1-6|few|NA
CAISDDGYNSPLHF
TGTGCCATCAGTGATGATGGCTATAATTCACCCCTCCACTTT
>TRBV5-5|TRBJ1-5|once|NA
CASSLWQGLDQPQHF
TGTGCCAGCAGCTTGTGGCAGGGGCTCGATCAGCCCCAGCATTTT
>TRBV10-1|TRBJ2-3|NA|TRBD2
CASSEWSGGIADTQYF
TGCGCCAGCAGTGAGTGGTCGGGAGGGATTGCAGATACGCAGTATTTT
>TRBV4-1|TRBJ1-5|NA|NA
CASSQDLTDYSNQPQHF
TGCGCCAGCAGCCAAGATCTGACGGATTATAGCAATCAGCCCCAGCATTTT
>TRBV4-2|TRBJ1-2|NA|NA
CASSHLETAYGYTF
TGTGCCAGCAGCCACCTCGAAACAGCCTATGGCTACACCTTC
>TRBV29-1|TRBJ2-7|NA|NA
CSVGQLGSYEQYF
TGCAGCGTTGGGCAGCTCGGGTCCTACGAGCAGTACTTC
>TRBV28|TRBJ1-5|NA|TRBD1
CASRDGQGGQPQHF
TGTGCCAGCAGAGACGGACAGGGAGGTCAGCCCCAGCATTTT
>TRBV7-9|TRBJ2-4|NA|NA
CASSLGDIQYF
TGTGCCAGCAGCTTGGGGGACATTCAGTACTTC
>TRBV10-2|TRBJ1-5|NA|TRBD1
CASRSTGEALSNQPQHF
TGCGCCAGCCGTTCCACAGGGGAGGCATTGAGCAATCAGCCCCAGCATTTT
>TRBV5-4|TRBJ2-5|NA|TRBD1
CASSLYRGETQYF
TGTGCCAGCAGCTTGTACAGGGGAGAGACCCAGTACTTC
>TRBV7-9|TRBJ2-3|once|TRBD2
CASSATTSGSDTDTQYF
TGTGCCAGCAGCGCTACGACTAGCGGGTCCGACACAGATACGCAGTATTTT
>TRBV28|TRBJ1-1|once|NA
CASNFRRERTEAFF
TGTGCGAGTAACTTTCGCAGGGAGAGGACTGAAGCTTTCTTT
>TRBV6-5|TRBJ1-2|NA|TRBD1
CASSYSGQELVYTF
TGTGCCAGCAGTTACTCCGGACAGGAGCTAGTCTACACCTTC
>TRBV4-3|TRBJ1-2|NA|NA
CASSQDRAYDDGYTF
TGCGCCAGCAGCCAAGATCGGGCCTACGACGATGGCTACACCTTC
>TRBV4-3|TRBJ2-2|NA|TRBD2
CASSHSGSLANTGELFF
TGCGCCAGCAGCCATAGCGGGAGTTTGGCGAACACCGGGGAGCTGTTTTTT
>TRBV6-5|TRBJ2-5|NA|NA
CASSYSGREEETQYF
TGTGCCAGCAGTTACTCGGGCAGGGAGGAAGAGACCCAGTACTTC
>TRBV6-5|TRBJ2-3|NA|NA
CASSYSQGQGADTQYF
TGTGCCAGCAGTTACTCCCAGGGACAAGGCGCAGATACGCAGTATTTT
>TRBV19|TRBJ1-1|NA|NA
CASEQWGLNTEAFF
TGTGCCAGCGAACAATGGGGATTGAACACTGAAGCTTTCTTT
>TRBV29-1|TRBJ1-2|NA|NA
CTPPPGPFYGYTF
TGCACCCCTCCCCCGGGGCCATTCTATGGCTACACCTTC
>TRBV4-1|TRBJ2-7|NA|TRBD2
CASSQVSSGEYEQYF
TGCGCCAGCAGCCAAGTATCTAGCGGGGAATACGAGCAGTACTTC
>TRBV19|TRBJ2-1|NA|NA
CASSMWGDEQFF
TGTGCCAGTAGTATGTGGGGCGATGAGCAGTTCTTC
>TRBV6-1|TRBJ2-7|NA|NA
CASSVGRPTYEQYF
TGTGCCAGCAGTGTTGGACGGCCTACCTACGAGCAGTACTTC
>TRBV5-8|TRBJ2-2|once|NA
CASSLLAAHTGELFF
TGTGCCAGCAGCTTATTGGCGGCGCACACCGGGGAGCTGTTTTTT
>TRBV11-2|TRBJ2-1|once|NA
CASSFGTGDEQFF
TGTGCCAGCAGCTTCGGGACTGGAGATGAGCAGTTCTTC
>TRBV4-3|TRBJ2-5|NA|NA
CASSPNWAKGKETQYF
TGCGCCAGCAGCCCGAATTGGGCGAAAGGGAAAGAGACCCAGTACTTC
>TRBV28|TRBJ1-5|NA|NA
CASSPTGYSNQPQHF
TGTGCCAGCAGCCCTACAGGATATAGCAATCAGCCCCAGCATTTT
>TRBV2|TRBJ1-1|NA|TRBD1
CASRGQGWNTEAFF
TGTGCCAGCAGGGGACAGGGGTGGAACACTGAAGCTTTCTTT
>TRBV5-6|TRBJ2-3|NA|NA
CASSLWGGTDTQYF
TGTGCCAGCAGCTTGTGGGGCGGCACAGATACGCAGTATTTT
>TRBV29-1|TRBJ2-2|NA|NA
CSVRGGGELPGELFF
TGCAGCGTTCGTGGAGGCGGGGAACTACCCGGGGAGCTGTTTTTT
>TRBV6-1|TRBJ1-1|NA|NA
CASSEVESLNTEAFF
TGTGCCAGCAGTGAAGTTGAGTCTCTGAACACTGAAGCTTTCTTT
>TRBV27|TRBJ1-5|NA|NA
CASSFMGGDQPQHF
TGTGCCAGCAGTTTCATGGGGGGGGATCAGCCCCAGCATTTT
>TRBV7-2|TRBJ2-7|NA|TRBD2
CASSATSGSVYEQYF
TGTGCCAGCAGCGCCACTAGCGGGAGTGTGTACGAGCAGTACTTC
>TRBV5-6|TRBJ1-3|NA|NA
CASSPGSGVLGNTIYF
TGTGCCAGCAGCCCAGGGTCAGGGGTTCTTGGAAACACCATATATTTT
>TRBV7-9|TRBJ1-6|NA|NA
CASSFETGYSPLHF
TGTGCCAGCAGCTTCGAGACAGGATACTCACCCCTCCACTTT
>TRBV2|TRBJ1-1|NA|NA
CASSEKTGNTEAFF
TGTGCCAGCAGTGAAAAAACAGGGAACACTGAAGCTTTCTTT
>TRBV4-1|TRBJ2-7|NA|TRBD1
CASSVGTVTEQYF
TGCGCCAGCAGCGTCGGGACAGTAACCGAGCAGTACTTC
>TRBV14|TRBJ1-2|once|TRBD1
CASSLGQGTYGYTF
TGTGCCAGCAGCCTTGGACAGGGAACCTATGGCTACACCTTC
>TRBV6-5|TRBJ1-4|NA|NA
CASSSSGEKLFF
TGTGCCAGCAGCAGCTCGGGGGAAAAACTGTTTTTT
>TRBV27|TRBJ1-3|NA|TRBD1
CASSLSMRTGYGNTIYF
TGTGCCAGCAGTTTATCGATGAGGACAGGGTACGGAAACACCATATATTTT
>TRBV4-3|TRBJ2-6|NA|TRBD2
CASSQAEVAGVLGANVLTF
TGCGCCAGCAGCCAAGCTGAGGTAGCGGGAGTACTGGGGGCCAACGTCCTGACTTTC
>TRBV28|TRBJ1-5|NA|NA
CASSPTGMGNQPQHF
TGTGCCAGCAGTCCCACAGGGATGGGCAATCAGCCCCAGCATTTT
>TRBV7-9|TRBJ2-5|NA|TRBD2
CASSLPSGRGEETQYF
TGTGCCAGCAGCCTCCCTAGCGGGAGAGGGGAAGAGACCCAGTACTTC